These 27 T cell receptor beta chains originate from one sample sequenced in a study of T-cell reconstitution after alpha-beta-depleted transplantation in children. Molecular barcoding with unique molecular identifiers was used for the TCRbeta library. MiXCR, run by TCRdb on the PCR reads, gives a single entry per CDR3 protein. This table has 640,000 or so distinct CDR3 sequences, approximately 17% appearing once. The source was PBMCs from the stem cell graft donor, collected from the stem cell graft. The source of these receptors is a human donor who donated a stem cell graft to a child with acute myeloid leukemia.

The V call is TRBV20-1, the J call TRBJ2-2, with 9 bases aligning to TRBD1. Trimming cost V 5 bases and J 2 bases; bases outside gene matches: 18. The CDR3 spans 19 residues. CDR1 is DFQATT and CDR2 is SNEGSKA in the germline V gene (reference sequence). CDR3 sequence (DNA): TGCAGTGCTCCGCCGACCACCGGGACAGGGAGTTCCAACACCGGGGAGCTGTTTTTT. This sequence encodes CSAPPTTGTGSSNTGELFF.

This clonotype has at least ten counts. This chain connects TRBV20-1 to TRBJ2-1; possible D gene TRBD2, 6 bases. Germline CDR1 DFQATT, CDR2 SNEGSKA (reference sequence). The CDR3 sequence is 15 residues long. V dropped 4 bases and J dropped 7 bases, with 20 bases sitting between them. In DNA form, the CDR3 reads TGCAGTGCTACCCCCGAGGGGACTTCTTATAATGAGCAGTTCTTC. Amino acids: CSATPEGTSYNEQFF.

CDR3 sequence reads: CASNGNRENANEQFF. Here the CDR3 DNA reads TGCGCCAGCAACGGGAACAGGGAGAACGCCAATGAGCAGTTCTTC. The genes are TRBV5-1 and TRBJ2-1; possible D gene TRBD1, 6 bases. The CDR3 has 15 residues. CDR1 and CDR2 (germline): SGHRS, YFSETQ. V was pared by 6 bases and J by 6 bases, with 19 bases between.

This clonotype was counted many times. The chain carries TRBV4-3 and TRBJ2-3; TRBD2 agrees at 7 bases. Unmatched junction bases numbered 8, after V lost 0 bases and J lost 5 bases. The germline CDR1 and CDR2 sequences are LGHNA and YSLEER. The CDR3 consists of 16 residues. CDR3 DNA: TGCGCCAGCAGCCAAGAGGCGGGACTAAAAGGAGATACGCAGTATTTT. Its translation: CASSQEAGLKGDTQYF.

V gene TRBV7-9 combines with J gene TRBJ1-4; 7 bases match TRBD1. The CDR3 length is 15 residues. Germline loops: CDR1 SEHNR, CDR2 FQNEAQ (reference sequence). Germline trimming cut 2 bases from V and 7 bases from J; bases unmatched to any gene: 7. In nucleotides, the CDR3 is TGTGCCAGCAGCTTATCAGGGGGAGGTGGTGAAAAACTGTTTTTT. Amino acid sequence: CASSLSGGGGEKLFF.

The chain uses TRBV12-3 or TRBV12-4 and TRBJ2-2, with 11 positions matching TRBD2. The CDR3 loop spans 19 amino acids. The V segment lost 5 bases and the J segment 4 bases; nucleotides outside the gene matches: 15. The CDR3: CASSPRLAGPQSGTGELFF. The CDR3 nucleotides are TGTGCCAGCAGTCCCCGACTAGCGGGGCCCCAATCGGGCACCGGGGAGCTGTTTTTT.

This clonotype was recorded many times. V and J are TRBV20-1 and TRBJ1-4, with D perhaps matching TRBD1 (6 bases). The CDR3 spans 15 residues. The germline V gene has CDR1 DFQATT and CDR2 SNEGSKA (reference sequence). V gave up 3 bases and J gave up 4 bases, with 15 bases separating them. CDR3 nucleotide sequence: TGCAGTGCTAGGAGGGGGGCCCGGCTTAATGAAAAACTGTTTTTT. This translates into CSARRGARLNEKLFF.

The chain carries TRBV4-2 and TRBJ1-4; possibly TRBD1 for D (6 bases). Trimming took off 0 bases at V and 5 bases at J, with 10 bases between the two ends. This CDR3 spans 15 amino acids. The germline V gene encodes CDR1 LGHNA and CDR2 YNFKEQ. The CDR3 coding sequence is TGTGCCAGCAGCCAAGAAGGGACACGGAATGAAAAACTGTTTTTT. The encoded protein is CASSQEGTRNEKLFF.

This clonotype has at least ten counts. The chain links TRBV20-1 to TRBJ2-3, with 9 bases fitting TRBD1. Germline V gene lookup returns CDR1 DFQATT and CDR2 SNEGSKA (reference sequence). This CDR3 is 14 amino acids long. V dropped 2 bases and J dropped 5; count of bases not matched to a gene: 5. The CDR3, as DNA: TGCAGTGCTAGACTCGGGACAGGGAAAGATACGCAGTATTTT. As protein: CSARLGTGKDTQYF.

This clonotype came up a few times. This rearrangement joins TRBV6-1 to TRBJ2-3; TRBD2 aligns across 12 bases. The CDR3 loop spans 15 amino acids. With V trimmed by 10 bases and J by 4 bases, 9 bases remained unmatched. In germline, CDR1 is MNHNS, CDR2 SASEGT. CDR3 nucleotide sequence: TGTGCCACCCAAGCGCTAGCGGGGGGGCCAGATACGCAGTATTTT. As protein: CATQALAGGPDTQYF.

This rearrangement joins TRBV12-3 or TRBV12-4 to TRBJ2-1; D may be TRBD2 (5 bases). The V end was cut by 2 bases, the J end by 6 bases, with 11 bases between. CDR3 size: 14 residues. DNA of the CDR3: TGTGCCAGCAGTTTATTAGGGAGAGCCAATGAGCAGTTCTTC. Translating it yields CASSLLGRANEQFF.

The rearrangement uses TRBV5-1 and TRBJ2-2, with 8 bases fitting TRBD2. Looked up from germline, CDR1 is SGHRS and CDR2 is YFSETQ. Trimming took 0 bases from V and 4 from J; bases not matched to a gene: 5. The CDR3 runs to 16 residues. Written as DNA, the CDR3 is TGCGCCAGCAGCTTGGCCAGAGGGACTAGCACCGGGGAGCTGTTTTTT. Translating gives CASSLARGTSTGELFF.

The V and J genes are TRBV7-2 and TRBJ1-5; tentative D call: TRBD1 (5 bases). Trimming shortened V by 3 bases and J by 0 bases, and 9 bases separated the two germline ends. Germline V gene data show CDR1 as SGHTA and CDR2 as FQGNSA. This CDR3 region has 15 residues. CDR3 nucleotides: TGTGCCAGCAGCTTCATAACAGGTAGCAATCAGCCCCAGCATTTT. Translation: CASSFITGSNQPQHF.

This clonotype was counted ten times or more. V gene TRBV7-2 combines with J gene TRBJ1-1; D is uncertain. Trimming took off 0 bases at V and 1 base at J, with 12 bases between the two ends. CDR1 is SGHTA and CDR2 is FQGNSA in the germline V gene. This CDR3 has 16 residues. The CDR3 DNA is TGTGCCAGCAGCTTAGCCTCGGGATCCCGGAACACTGAAGCTTTCTTT. Protein product: CASSLASGSRNTEAFF.

This rearrangement joins TRBV4-2 to TRBJ2-5, with D perhaps matching TRBD2 (5 bases). V lost 4 bases and J lost 9, with 18 bases in between. The CDR3 has 14 amino acids. Germline V CDR1 and CDR2: LGHNA, YNFKEQ. The DNA of the CDR3 is TGTGCCAGCAGCCCTGGACTTAGTCAGGTCCCCCAGTACTTC. It codes for CASSPGLSQVPQYF.

This clonotype was seen a handful of times. CDR3 in DNA: TGCGCCAGCAGCGAAGGGACAGCCGCTGAAGCTTTCTTT. This gives the protein CASSEGTAAEAFF. V gene TRBV5-1 combines with J gene TRBJ1-1; 7 bases are a match to TRBD1. The trim removed 4 bases at V and 6 bases at J, leaving 6 bases unmatched. Germline lookup yields CDR1 SGHRS and CDR2 YFSETQ. This CDR3 has 13 amino acids.

This clonotype has more than one count but fewer than ten. The chain recombines TRBV5-5 with TRBJ1-6, with TRBD1 matching 10 bases. The CDR3 is made up of 15 amino acids. With 4 bases clipped from V and 10 bases from J, the junction kept 8 bases outside the gene matches. In germline, CDR1 is SGHKS, CDR2 YYEKEE (reference sequence). The CDR3 DNA reads as TGTGCCAGCAGCGTCCCCGGGACAGGGGTCTCACCCCTCCACTTT. Residues: CASSVPGTGVSPLHF. Full variable domain (rest looked up from reference TRBV5-5 and TRBJ1-6): DAGVTQSPTHLIKTRGQQVTLRCSPISGHKSVSWYQQVLGQGPQFIFQYYEKEERGRGNFPDRFSARQFPNYSSELNVNALLLGDSALYLCASSVPGTGVSPLHFGNGTRLTVT.

The chain couples TRBV11-2 to TRBJ2-6, with 7 bases identical to TRBD2. This CDR3 region has 20 residues. CDR1 and CDR2 from the germline V gene are SGHAT and FQNNGV. V trimming: 6 bases; J trimming: 0 bases; junction bases outside the gene matches: 17. The CDR3 loop is CASSIRGTGGLSSGANVLTF. Written as DNA, the CDR3 is TGTGCCAGCAGTATTCGGGGGACGGGGGGTCTTAGCTCTGGGGCCAACGTCCTGACTTTC.

This clonotype has only a few counts. The chain's CDR3 is CASSHWTGGFEGNEQFF. The CDR3 nucleotides read TGCGCCAGCAGCCACTGGACAGGAGGGTTTGAGGGCAATGAGCAGTTCTTC. The V call is TRBV4-3, the J call TRBJ2-1, with a weak D call TRBD1 (7 bases). The ends were cut back, 3 bases at V and 6 bases at J, with 21 bases in the middle. The CDR3 has 17 residues. Germline V gene data show CDR1 as LGHNA and CDR2 as YSLEER.

The rearrangement links TRBV5-8 to TRBJ1-1; TRBD1 agrees at 7 bases. CDR3 length: 16 amino acids. Germline V lookup: CDR1 SGHTS, CDR2 YDEGEE. V lost 3 bases, J lost 3 bases, and 11 bases stayed unmatched. The DNA for the CDR3 is TGTGCCAGCAGCTCCGCTCCAGGGGGAAAGGACACTGAAGCTTTCTTT. Protein: CASSSAPGGKDTEAFF.

This clonotype was detected many times. The chain is built from TRBV5-6 and TRBJ2-1; D gene uncertain. Germline V gives CDR1 SGHDT, CDR2 YYEEEE. Trimming pared 1 base from V and 6 bases from J, leaving 17 bases between. This CDR3 spans 16 amino acids. CDR3 nucleotides: TGTGCCAGCAGCTTGACAGCCGTACGGGTTAGCAATGAGCAGTTCTTC. It encodes CASSLTAVRVSNEQFF.

V and J are TRBV5-5 and TRBJ1-2, with unresolved D. CDR1 is SGHKS and CDR2 is YYEKEE in the germline V gene (reference sequence). This CDR3 has 15 amino acids. V was shortened by 0 bases and J by 4 bases, with 13 bases between the two germline ends. The CDR3 DNA sequence: TGTGCCAGCAGCTTGGTTGGCACCGAACCCTATGGCTACACCTTC. Amino acids: CASSLVGTEPYGYTF.

The genes are TRBV5-1 and TRBJ2-2, with D perhaps TRBD1 (5 bases). Per germline, CDR1 SGHRS and CDR2 YFSETQ. The CDR3 sequence is 12 residues long. With 7 bases removed from V and 8 bases from J, the gap between germline ends came to 12 bases. Here the CDR3 reads CASWGVRGELFF. CDR3 DNA sequence: TGCGCCAGCTGGGGCGTAAGGGGGGAGCTGTTTTTT.

This clonotype was detected many times. The chain is built from TRBV20-1 and TRBJ1-4, with 7 positions matching TRBD1. This CDR3 has 15 residues. Per the germline V gene, CDR1 is DFQATT and CDR2 is SNEGSKA (reference sequence). The ends lost 1 base at V and 8 bases at J; junction bases unmatched: 10. CDR3 region: CSARGRQGSGEKLFF. The CDR3 DNA sequence: TGCAGTGCTAGAGGTCGACAGGGTTCAGGGGAAAAACTGTTTTTT.

The chain carries TRBV6-1 and TRBJ2-7; TRBD1 matches 9 bases. There are 15 residues in the CDR3. In germline, CDR1 is MNHNS, CDR2 SASEGT. Unmatched junction bases numbered 8, after V lost 6 bases and J lost 2 bases. As DNA, the CDR3 is TGTGCCAGCAGAACAGGGGGCGGAGTGGCCTACGAGCAGTACTTC. Amino acids: CASRTGGGVAYEQYF.

The table lists this clonotype with a few counts. The chain is built from TRBV20-1 and TRBJ2-2, with TRBD1 matching over 7 bases. The junction had 11 bases not matched to a gene; V was cut back by 3 bases and J by 7 bases. CDR1 and CDR2 from the germline V gene are DFQATT and SNEGSKA (reference sequence). The CDR3 is 15 amino acids. The CDR3 region is CSARRGGSDGGELFF. In DNA form, the CDR3 reads TGCAGTGCTAGGCGAGGGGGCAGTGACGGCGGGGAGCTGTTTTTT.

The chain employs TRBV7-9 and TRBJ1-3, with D unclear. V was pared by 1 base and J by 4 bases, with 14 bases between. Germline assignment: CDR1 SEHNR and CDR2 FQNEAQ (reference sequence). The CDR3 contains 16 residues. CDR3 residues: CASSLVSASGGNTIYF. The CDR3 DNA is TGTGCCAGCAGCTTAGTCTCGGCCTCCGGGGGAAACACCATATATTTT.